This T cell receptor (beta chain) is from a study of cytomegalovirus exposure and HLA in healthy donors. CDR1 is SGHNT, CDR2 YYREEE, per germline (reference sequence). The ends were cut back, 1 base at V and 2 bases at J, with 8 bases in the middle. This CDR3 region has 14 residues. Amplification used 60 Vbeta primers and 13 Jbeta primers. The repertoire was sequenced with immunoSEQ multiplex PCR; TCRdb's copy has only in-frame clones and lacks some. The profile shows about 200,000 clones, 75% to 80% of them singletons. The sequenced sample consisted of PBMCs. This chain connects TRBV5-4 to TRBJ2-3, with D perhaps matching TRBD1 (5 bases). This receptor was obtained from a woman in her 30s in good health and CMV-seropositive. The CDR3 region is CASSLKGFTDTQYF. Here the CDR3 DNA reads TGTGCCAGCAGCTTGAAGGGGTTCACAGATACGCAGTATTTT.